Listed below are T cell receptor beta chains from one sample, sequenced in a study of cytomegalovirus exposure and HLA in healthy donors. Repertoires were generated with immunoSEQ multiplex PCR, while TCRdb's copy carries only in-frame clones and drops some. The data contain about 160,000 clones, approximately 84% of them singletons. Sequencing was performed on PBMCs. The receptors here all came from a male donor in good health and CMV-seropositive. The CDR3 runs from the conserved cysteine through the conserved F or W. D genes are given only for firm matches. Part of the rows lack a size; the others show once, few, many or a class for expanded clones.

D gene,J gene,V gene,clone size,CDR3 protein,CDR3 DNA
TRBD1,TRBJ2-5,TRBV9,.,CASSVGPGQGRETQYF,TGTGCCAGCAGCGTTGGTCCGGGACAGGGTCGAGAGACCCAGTACTTC
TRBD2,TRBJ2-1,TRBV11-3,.,CASSFEGLAGGGYNEQFF,TGTGCCAGCAGCTTTGAGGGACTAGCGGGGGGGGGCTACAATGAGCAGTTCTTC
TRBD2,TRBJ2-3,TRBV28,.,CASTSGSGGTDTQYF,TGTGCCAGCACTAGCGGGAGTGGGGGCACAGATACGCAGTATTTT
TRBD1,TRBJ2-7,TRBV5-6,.,CASSLDGQGAYEQYF,TGTGCCAGCAGCTTGGACGGACAGGGGGCCTACGAGCAGTACTTC
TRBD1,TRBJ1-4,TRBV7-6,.,CASSQPGQGGEKLFF,TGTGCCAGCAGCCAGCCGGGACAGGGCGGTGAAAAACTGTTTTTT
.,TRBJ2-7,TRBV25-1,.,CASSGLGRGRSYEQYF,TGTGCCAGCAGTGGGCTTGGGCGCGGGCGATCCTACGAGCAGTACTTC
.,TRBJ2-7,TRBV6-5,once,CASSKTPYEQYF,TGTGCCAGCAGTAAGACTCCCTACGAGCAGTACTTC
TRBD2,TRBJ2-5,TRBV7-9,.,CASSLRTSGPSRKGETQYF,TGTGCCAGCAGCTTAAGGACTAGCGGGCCCTCCCGGAAAGGAGAGACCCAGTACTTC
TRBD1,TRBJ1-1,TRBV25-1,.,CASSAFHTGVSTEAFF,TGTGCCAGCAGTGCATTCCATACAGGGGTGAGCACTGAAGCTTTCTTT
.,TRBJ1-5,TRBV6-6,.,CASSYRDRHSNQPQHF,TGTGCCAGCAGTTACCGCGACAGGCATAGCAATCAGCCCCAGCATTTT
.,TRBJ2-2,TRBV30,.,CAWSGRGELFF,TGTGCCTGGAGTGGCCGGGGGGAGCTGTTTTTT
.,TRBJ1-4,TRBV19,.,CASSKGQRATNEKLFF,TGTGCCAGTAGTAAGGGGCAAAGAGCAACTAATGAAAAACTGTTTTTT
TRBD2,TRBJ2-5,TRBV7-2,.,CASRLKGLQPGRETQYF,TGTGCCAGCAGACTTAAGGGCCTCCAACCCGGGAGGGAGACCCAGTACTTC
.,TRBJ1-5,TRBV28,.,CASSPDSYGQPQHF,TGTGCCAGCAGTCCGGACAGTTACGGTCAGCCCCAGCATTTT
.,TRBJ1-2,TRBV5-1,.,CASSQGNYGYTF,TGCGCCAGCAGCCAGGGGAACTATGGCTACACCTTC
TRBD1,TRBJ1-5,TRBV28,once,CASSLSLGQGAVRSNQPQHF,TGTGCCAGCAGCTTATCCCTCGGGCAGGGGGCGGTGCGAAGCAATCAGCCCCAGCATTTT
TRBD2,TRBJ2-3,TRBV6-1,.,CASSDGGGSTDTQYF,TGTGCCAGCAGTGATGGCGGGGGTAGCACAGATACGCAGTATTTT
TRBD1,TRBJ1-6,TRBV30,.,CAWSTGQGDNSPLHF,TGTGCCTGGAGTACTGGACAGGGGGATAATTCACCCCTCCACTTT
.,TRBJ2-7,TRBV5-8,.,CASSPPGTLSYEQYF,TGTGCCAGCAGCCCACCGGGAACCCTCTCCTACGAGCAGTACTTC
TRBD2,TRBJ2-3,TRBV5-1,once,CASSPSPGTSASDTQYF,TGCGCCAGCAGCCCGAGTCCCGGGACTAGCGCGTCAGATACGCAGTATTTT
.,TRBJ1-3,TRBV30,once,CARSSGSSGNTIYF,TGTGCCCGATCGTCGGGGTCCTCTGGAAACACCATATATTTT
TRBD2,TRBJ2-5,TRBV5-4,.,CASSLSGLVGETQYF,TGTGCCAGCAGCCTTTCGGGACTAGTGGGAGAGACCCAGTACTTC
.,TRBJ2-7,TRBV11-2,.,CASSLGANYEQYF,TGTGCCAGCAGCTTAGGGGCCAACTACGAGCAGTACTTC
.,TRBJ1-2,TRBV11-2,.,CASSPEREAEGYGYTF,TGTGCCAGCAGCCCAGAGAGGGAAGCGGAGGGCTATGGCTACACCTTC
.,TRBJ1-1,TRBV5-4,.,CASSFDRNTEAFF,TGTGCCAGCAGCTTTGACAGGAACACTGAAGCTTTCTTT
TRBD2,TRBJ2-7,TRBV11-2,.,CASSLNTGTSGYEQYF,TGTGCCAGCAGCTTAAACACCGGGACTAGCGGCTACGAGCAGTACTTC
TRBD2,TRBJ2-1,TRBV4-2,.,CASSQEVLGREPYNEQFF,TGTGCCAGCAGCCAAGAGGTTCTGGGGCGGGAGCCCTACAATGAGCAGTTCTTC
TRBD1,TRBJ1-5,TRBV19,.,CASSIGRGTGGGNQPQHF,TGTGCCAGTAGTATCGGAAGAGGGACAGGGGGGGGGAATCAGCCCCAGCATTTT
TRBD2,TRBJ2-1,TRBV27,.,CASSFRRGYNEQFF,TGTGCCAGCAGTTTTAGGCGGGGGTACAATGAGCAGTTCTTC
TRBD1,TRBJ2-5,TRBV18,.,CASSPPSGTGEETQYF,TGTGCCAGCTCACCACCGAGTGGGACAGGGGAAGAGACCCAGTACTTC
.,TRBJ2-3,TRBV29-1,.,CSVGGEAITDTQYF,TGCAGCGTTGGAGGGGAGGCAATCACAGATACGCAGTATTTT
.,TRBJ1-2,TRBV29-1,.,CSAETDNYGYTF,TGCAGCGCTGAGACAGATAACTATGGCTACACCTTC
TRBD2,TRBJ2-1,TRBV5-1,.,CASSLSGTNYNEQFF,TGCGCCAGCAGCTTGTCCGGGACTAACTACAATGAGCAGTTCTTC
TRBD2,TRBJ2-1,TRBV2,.,CASKGLAVFYNEQFF,TGTGCCAGCAAGGGACTAGCGGTTTTCTACAATGAGCAGTTCTTC
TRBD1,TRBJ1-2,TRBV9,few,CASSVEQGAGDGYTF,TGTGCCAGCAGCGTAGAACAGGGGGCAGGGGATGGCTACACCTTC
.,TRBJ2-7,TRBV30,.,CAWSVSGYEQYF,TGTGCCTGGAGTGTAAGCGGCTACGAGCAGTACTTC
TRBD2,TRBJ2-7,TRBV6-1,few,CASSGGSGSEQYF,TGTGCCAGCAGTGGCGGGAGTGGGAGCGAGCAGTACTTC
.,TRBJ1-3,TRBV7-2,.,CASSLQGSGGNTIYF,TGTGCCAGCAGCTTACAGGGTTCGGGTGGAAACACCATATATTTT
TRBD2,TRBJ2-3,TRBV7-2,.,CASSLIAGVWSTDTQYF,TGTGCCAGCAGCCTTATTGCGGGAGTTTGGAGTACAGATACGCAGTATTTT
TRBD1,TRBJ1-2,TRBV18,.,CASSLTWDRGRNGYTF,TGTGCCAGCTCACTCACTTGGGACAGGGGAAGGAATGGCTACACCTTC
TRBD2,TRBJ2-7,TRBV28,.,CASRRAGGLNEQYF,TGTGCCAGCAGGCGAGCGGGAGGGCTGAACGAGCAGTACTTC
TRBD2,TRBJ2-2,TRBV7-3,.,CASSLTPVGRGTGELFF,TGTGCCAGCAGCTTAACCCCGGTGGGGAGGGGCACCGGGGAGCTGTTTTTT
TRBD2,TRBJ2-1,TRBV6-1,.,CASSRLAGDGEQFF,TGTGCCAGCAGCAGACTAGCGGGAGATGGGGAGCAGTTCTTC
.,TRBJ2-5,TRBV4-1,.,CASSHFPGLGKETQYF,TGCGCCAGCAGCCACTTTCCGGGACTTGGTAAAGAGACCCAGTACTTC
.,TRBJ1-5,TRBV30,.,CAWSAQGNQPQHF,TGTGCCTGGAGCGCTCAGGGTAATCAGCCCCAGCATTTT
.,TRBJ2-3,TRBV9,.,CASSAYGTPGADTQYF,TGTGCCAGCAGCGCGTACGGGACTCCGGGGGCAGATACGCAGTATTTT
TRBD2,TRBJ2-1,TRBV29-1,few,CSSLPTSGRRNEQFF,TGCAGCTCCCTCCCGACTAGCGGGAGGAGGAATGAGCAGTTCTTC
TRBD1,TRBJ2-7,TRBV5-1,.,CASSLVHRGPSYEQYF,TGCGCCAGCAGCTTGGTTCACAGGGGGCCTTCCTACGAGCAGTACTTC
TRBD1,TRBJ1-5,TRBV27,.,CASSFGQGSNQPQHF,TGTGCCAGCAGCTTCGGACAGGGGAGCAATCAGCCCCAGCATTTT
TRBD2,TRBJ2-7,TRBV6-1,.,CASRRTSGPYEQYF,TGTGCCAGCAGGAGGACTAGCGGCCCCTACGAGCAGTACTTC
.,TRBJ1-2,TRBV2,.,CASTGGTIPNYGYTF,TGTGCCAGCACGGGGGGGACCATCCCTAACTATGGCTACACCTTC
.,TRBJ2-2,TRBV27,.,CASSWARQTNTGELFF,TGTGCCAGCAGTTGGGCAAGACAGACGAACACCGGGGAGCTGTTTTTT
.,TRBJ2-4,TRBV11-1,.,CASSLRAEAKNIQYF,TGTGCCAGCAGCTTGAGGGCCGAAGCCAAAAACATTCAGTACTTC
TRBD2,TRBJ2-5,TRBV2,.,CASSEGGTTQETQYF,TGTGCCAGCAGTGAGGGGGGGACTACACAAGAGACCCAGTACTTC
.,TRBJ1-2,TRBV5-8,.,CASSLVDRRSAYGYTF,TGTGCCAGCAGCTTGGTGGACAGACGGTCTGCCTATGGCTACACCTTC
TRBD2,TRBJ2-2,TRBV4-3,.,CASSRRTSGSPGELFF,TGCGCCAGCAGCCGACGGACTAGCGGGAGTCCCGGGGAGCTGTTTTTT
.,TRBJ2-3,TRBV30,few,CAWSVGGIPDTQYF,TGTGCCTGGAGTGTCGGCGGGATCCCAGATACGCAGTATTTT
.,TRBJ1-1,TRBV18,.,CASSPNDNPNTEAFF,TGTGCCAGCTCACCAAATGACAATCCGAACACTGAAGCTTTCTTT
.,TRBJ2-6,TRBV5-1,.,CASSLQGAGANVLTF,TGCGCCAGCAGCTTGCAAGGGGCTGGGGCCAACGTCCTGACTTTC